Sequencing of this T cell receptor beta chain was carried out in a study of T cell responses to AZD1222 COVID-19 vaccine. Across the whole study: Analyses pooled second doses at about 4 or about 12 weeks.

V was clipped by 2 bases and J by 1 base, with 14 bases between them. CDR1 LNHDA and CDR2 SQIVND come from the germline V gene (reference sequence). This CDR3 is built from 16 residues. The data were produced by immunoSEQ multiplex PCR, yet TCRdb's version contains in-frame clones alone and is incomplete. The sample lists 130,000 or so clones; approximately 94% were seen once. The source of this sequence is an adult in good health. The chain carries TRBV19 and TRBJ1-1; maybe TRBD1 (6 bases). Sequenced here: peripheral blood, sampled on day 0 of AZD1222 vaccination. The CDR3 region is CASSIRREGGNTEAFF. The CDR3 DNA reads TGTGCCAGTAGTATAAGGAGGGAAGGGGGGAACACTGAAGCTTTCTTT.